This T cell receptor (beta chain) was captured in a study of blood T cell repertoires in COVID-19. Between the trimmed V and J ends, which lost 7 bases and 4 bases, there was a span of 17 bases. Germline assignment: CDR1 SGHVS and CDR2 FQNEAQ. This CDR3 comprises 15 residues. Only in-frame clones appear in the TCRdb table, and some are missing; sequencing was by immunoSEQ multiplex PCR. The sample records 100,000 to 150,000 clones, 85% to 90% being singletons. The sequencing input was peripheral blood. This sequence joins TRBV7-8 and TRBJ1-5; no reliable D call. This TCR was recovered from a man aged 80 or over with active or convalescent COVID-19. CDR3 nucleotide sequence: TGTGCCAGCACCTCAAGTGGACTGTATAATCAGCCCCAGCATTTT. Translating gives CASTSSGLYNQPQHF.